Shown below are 5 T cell receptor beta chains from a single sample sequenced in a study of T cells in Graves' hyperthyroidism and ophthalmopathy. What was amplified from RNA transcripts were TCR beta CDR3 regions. HTBI primers drove first-round RT-PCR of the TCR CDR3. In TCRdb, the multiplex PCR reads were re-called with MiXCR into one record per CDR3 protein. The repertoire holds 730,000 or so distinct CDR3 sequences, with around a sixth as singletons. Source material: blood. The receptor set was obtained from a woman aged 45-65 years with Graves' hyperthyroidism that later progressed to Graves' ophthalmopathy.

The chain joins TRBV18 to TRBJ2-5; possibly TRBD1 for D (5 bases). Germline V gives CDR1 KGHSH, CDR2 LQKENI. The V gene lost 0 bases and the J gene lost 3 bases, with 11 bases spanning the gap. This CDR3 has 15 residues. The CDR3 reads CASSPPVRVKETQYF. CDR3 sequence (DNA): TGTGCCAGCTCACCACCTGTCAGGGTTAAAGAGACCCAGTACTTC.

This clonotype has more than one count but fewer than ten. The CDR3 is CARGVQRGANTGELFF. CDR3 nucleotides: TGTGCCAGGGGCGTCCAGCGGGGGGCGAACACCGGGGAGCTGTTTTTT. The chain employs TRBV2 and TRBJ2-2; 9 nucleotides align to TRBD2. The CDR3 extends over 16 amino acids. V dropped 9 bases and J dropped 0; count of bases not matched to a gene: 8. CDR1 and CDR2 from the germline V gene are SNHLY and FYNNEI.

In this sample, this clonotype turned up many times. One junction end disagrees with the germline gene, perhaps due to a read error. This rearrangement joins TRBV5-1 to TRBJ2-3, with TRBD2 matching 11 bases. The CDR3 loop spans 16 amino acids. CDR1 SGHRS and CDR2 YFSETQ come from the germline V gene. CDR3 DNA: TGTGCCAGCAGTTTCCTAGCGGGGGGATCGACAGATACGCAGTATTTT. It is translated as CASSFLAGGSTDTQYF. The full variable domain, rest sourced from reference TRBV5-1 and TRBJ2-3, is KAGVTQTPRYLIKTRGQQVTLSCSPISGHRSVSWYQQTPGQGLQFLFEYFSETQRNKGNFPGRFSGRQFSNSRSEMNVSTLELGDSALYLCASSFLAGGSTDTQYFGPGTRLTVL.

This chain joins TRBV29-1 and TRBJ1-2; a weak D match, TRBD1 (6 bases). CDR1 and CDR2 from the germline V gene are SQVTM and ANQGSEA. The CDR3 consists of 13 residues. V was shortened by 6 bases and J by 4 bases, with 15 bases between the two germline ends. The CDR3: CSVMTRGSYGYTF. The CDR3 DNA reads as TGCAGCGTCATGACGAGGGGGAGCTATGGCTACACCTTC. Drawing the rest from reference TRBV29-1 and TRBJ1-2, the complete variable domain is SAVISQKPSRDICQRGTSLTIQCQVDSQVTMMFWYRQQPGQSLTLIATANQGSEATYESGFVIDKFPISRPNLTFSTLTVSNMSPEDSSIYLCSVMTRGSYGYTFGSGTRLTVV.

The table lists this clonotype with many counts. The rearrangement links TRBV30 to TRBJ2-3, with D unclear. Germline-derived CDR1 and CDR2 are GTSNPN and SVGIG (reference sequence). V was trimmed by 2 bases and J by 4 bases, leaving 13 bases between them. The CDR3 covers 14 residues. CDR3 nucleotide sequence: TGTGCCTGGAGTAAGGGAAGTCGACCAGATACGCAGTATTTT. Translating gives CAWSKGSRPDTQYF.